These T cell receptor beta chains were read from a single sample in a study of CD8+ T cells in alopecia areata. Clones were read by immunoSEQ multiplex PCR, and TCRdb kept only the in-frame ones, dropping some. Of about 110,000 clones listed, 45% to 60% are singletons. The material sequenced was NKG2D-low CD8+ T cells sorted from blood. These receptors all stem from a human donor with alopecia areata. Both conserved end residues are part of each CDR3. A D gene is named only where the DNA matches it firmly. Clone size is not always given. Where it is, it says once, few, many or a class for expanded clones.

many | TRBJ1-2 | 14 | . | TRBV9 | TGTGCCAGCAGCGTATCGGGAAGTCGTGGCGGCTACACCTTC | CASSVSGSRGGYTF
. | TRBJ2-3 | 18 | TRBD2 | TRBV13 | TGTGCCAGCAGACAAGGACTAGCGGGAGCTTTCGGCACAGATACGCAGTATTTT | CASRQGLAGAFGTDTQYF
. | TRBJ2-5 | 21 | TRBD2 | TRBV5-1 | TGCGCCAGCAGCTTGGACCTTCGGGGTAGCGGGAGATCGTTCGTAATAGAGACCCAGTACTTC | CASSLDLRGSGRSFVIETQYF
. | TRBJ2-7 | 14 | . | TRBV27 | TGTGCCAGCAGTAGCAGGACAGAACGCTACGAGCAGTACTTC | CASSSRTERYEQYF
. | TRBJ2-7 | 12 | . | TRBV2 | TGTGCCAGCTCTGTTCGGCTCTACGAGCAGTACTTC | CASSVRLYEQYF
few | TRBJ2-5 | 16 | TRBD2 | TRBV29-1 | TGCAGCGTTGATTTCCAGCGGGAGCTCCTTATAGCGACCCAGTACTTC | CSVDFQRELLIATQYF
. | TRBJ2-7 | 14 | TRBD1 | TRBV7-9 | TGTGCCAGCGGAACAGGGGGCCAAACCTACGAGCAGTACTTC | CASGTGGQTYEQYF
. | TRBJ1-2 | 15 | . | TRBV7-3 | TGTGCCAGCAGTCCCAGTGTTGGGGGGATAGAAGGCTACACCTTC | CASSPSVGGIEGYTF
. | TRBJ2-7 | 13 | . | TRBV7-9 | TGTGCCAGCAGTCCTATCCGGCTGTACGAGCAGTACTTC | CASSPIRLYEQYF
. | TRBJ1-5 | 13 | TRBD1 | TRBV28 | TGTGCCAGCAGTAAGGGGGCGGATCAGCCCCAGCATTTT | CASSKGADQPQHF
. | TRBJ2-5 | 15 | TRBD2 | TRBV6-6 | TGTGCCAGCAGTTACAGTCGCGGGAGTAAAGAGACCCAGTACTTC | CASSYSRGSKETQYF
. | TRBJ2-5 | 14 | TRBD2 | TRBV7-3 | TGTGCCAGCAGCTTAGCCGGGAGGCAAGAGACCCAGTACTTC | CASSLAGRQETQYF
once | TRBJ1-1 | 14 | . | TRBV6-1 | TGTGCCAGCTTCTTGGGGGACGGCGGCACTGAAGCTTTCTTT | CASFLGDGGTEAFF
. | TRBJ2-1 | 18 | TRBD2 | TRBV7-9 | TGTGCCAGCAGCTCCGGAACGGGGACTAGCGGGAGGGCGAATGAGCAGTTCTTC | CASSSGTGTSGRANEQFF
. | TRBJ2-1 | 15 | . | TRBV27 | TGTGCCAGCAGTTTATATCAGACCCCGTACAATGAGCAGTTCTTC | CASSLYQTPYNEQFF
. | TRBJ2-1 | 16 | TRBD2 | TRBV11-2 | TGTGCCAGCAGCCCCACAGGACTAGCGGGGCACAATGAGCAGTTCTTC | CASSPTGLAGHNEQFF
. | TRBJ2-1 | 15 | . | TRBV27 | TGTGCCAGCACCGTACGGGCCCCCCTTGCCCATGAGCAGTTCTTC | CASTVRAPLAHEQFF
few | TRBJ2-1 | 13 | . | TRBV29-1 | TGCAGCGTTGGGAGAGGGGGGGACAATGAGCAGTTCTTC | CSVGRGGDNEQFF
. | TRBJ1-2 | 13 | TRBD1 | TRBV13 | TGTGCCAGCAGCTTAGAGGGGGCTGGTGGCTACACCTTC | CASSLEGAGGYTF
few | TRBJ2-1 | 14 | . | TRBV29-1 | TGCAGCGTTGAGGGGGGACGAGTTGACGGTGAGCAGTTCTTC | CSVEGGRVDGEQFF
. | TRBJ2-2 | 15 | TRBD1 | TRBV11-2 | TGTGCCAGCAGCCCTGGACAGGGTCCCACCGGGGAGCTGTTTTTT | CASSPGQGPTGELFF
. | TRBJ1-2 | 11 | . | TRBV12-5 | TGTGCGACGACGGCTTCTCTGGGCTACACCTTC | CATTASLGYTF
. | TRBJ2-1 | 15 | . | TRBV27 | TGTGCCAGCAGTTTATCGGCAGTCTCCTACAATGAGCAGTTCTTC | CASSLSAVSYNEQFF
. | TRBJ1-3 | 16 | . | TRBV6-1 | TGTGCCAGCAGTGAATCCGGCGGTGGAGCTGGAAACACCATATATTTT | CASSESGGGAGNTIYF
. | TRBJ1-1 | 12 | . | TRBV27 | TGTGCCAGCAGTTCAGGAAGAGCCAATGCTTTCTTT | CASSSGRANAFF
. | TRBJ1-6 | 16 | . | TRBV15 | TGTGCCACCAGCAGAGGCAGGGAGAGGGGTAATTCACCCCTCCACTTT | CATSRGRERGNSPLHF
. | TRBJ2-1 | 19 | TRBD2 | TRBV5-1 | TGCGCCAGCAGCTTACCGGGACTAGCGGGGCCCAACCCTTACAATGAGCAGTTCTTC | CASSLPGLAGPNPYNEQFF
. | TRBJ2-2 | 16 | TRBD2 | TRBV29-1 | TGCAGCGTTGCCCCTTCTGAGGGAGGGAAGCCCGGGGAGCTGTTTTTT | CSVAPSEGGKPGELFF
few | TRBJ2-3 | 13 | TRBD1 | TRBV28 | TGTGCCAGCACCACGCAGGGGGCAGATACGCAGTATTTT | CASTTQGADTQYF